This T cell receptor beta chain was recovered during a study of blood T cells in healthy people across ages. A second 7 to 11 cycle PCR used barcoded and J-beta primers. TCRdb redid the calling of the 5' RACE reads with MiXCR, one entry per CDR3 protein. The sample carries some 900,000 distinct CDR3 sequences, 48% recorded once. This clonotype was detected only a few times. The sample was blood. The receptor was derived from a man younger than 40 in good health.

The CDR3 nucleotides are TGCAGTGCTAGAGATACACTTCTCAATCACTACGAGCAGTACTTC. Its translation is CSARDTLLNHYEQYF. V usage is TRBV20-1 and J usage is TRBJ2-7; D unclear. V was pared by 0 bases and J by 3 bases, with 15 bases between. The germline V gene encodes CDR1 DFQATT and CDR2 SNEGSKA (reference sequence). The length of the CDR3 is 15 residues.